This T cell receptor beta chain came from a study of blood T cell repertoires in COVID-19. Study background: The United States, Italy and Spain were the sources of the acute and convalescent COVID-19 samples.

Data came from immunoSEQ multiplex PCR; TCRdb stores just in-frame clones and leaves some out. The sample carries fewer than 400,000 clones, about 88% recorded once. Germline V gene lookup returns CDR1 SGHNT and CDR2 YYREEE (reference sequence). This CDR3 is built from 15 residues. The V end was cut by 3 bases, the J end by 7 bases, with 18 bases between. V is TRBV5-4 and J is TRBJ2-3, with a weak D call TRBD2 (6 bases). Source material: peripheral blood. This TCR was sampled from a human donor in a cohort sampled during active COVID-19. CDR3 residues: CASSSRDSASYTQYF. CDR3 DNA: TGTGCCAGCAGCTCCCGGGACTCCGCTAGTTATACGCAGTATTTT.